Sequencing of this T cell receptor beta chain was carried out in a study of T cells in Graves' hyperthyroidism and ophthalmopathy. Points from the study as a whole: A 13 V-J signature model discriminated ophthalmopathy versus stable hyperthyroidism. With a median lead of approximately 6.4 months before onset, the model predicted ophthalmopathy. The majority of expanded thyroid clonotypes above 0.001 also appeared in blood.

From germline, CDR1 is SGHAT and CDR2 FQNNGV. Unmatched junction bases numbered 11, after V lost 5 bases and J lost 5 bases. The CDR3 is 15 residues long. TCR beta CDR3 regions were amplified from RNA transcripts. A set of HTBI primers served as the primers for a first-round RT-PCR of the TCR CDR3. MiXCR, applied by TCRdb to the multiplex PCR reads, yields one record per CDR3 protein. Of 600,000 to 900,000 distinct CDR3 sequences listed, around 17% are singletons. This clonotype was observed at least ten times. Its antigen remains unidentified. Each patient was aged 18 to 65 and had newly diagnosed hyperthyroidism of under 2 months' duration.

Material for sequencing was blood. The sequence came from a man aged 18 to 30 with Graves' hyperthyroidism. V is TRBV11-2 and J is TRBJ2-7; 8 bases are a match to TRBD2. CDR3 bases: TGTGCCAGCAGCCATAGAGGCGGGGGGAAGGACGAGCAGTACTTC. As protein: CASSHRGGGKDEQYF.